This T cell receptor (beta chain) emerged from a study of T-cell reconstitution after alpha-beta-depleted transplantation in children. This clonotype was recorded many times. V trimming: 4 bases; J trimming: 1 base; junction bases outside the gene matches: 6. CDR1 is DFQATT, CDR2 SNEGSKA, per germline (reference sequence). The CDR3 totals 15 residues. Unique molecular identifiers were incorporated during preparation of the TCRbeta library. TCRdb recomputed calls from the PCR reads with MiXCR, one row per CDR3 protein. The sample holds a few hundred thousand distinct CDR3 sequences, over 8% seen once. This TCR was sampled from a human donor who donated a stem cell graft to a child with SCID. Here the sequenced sample was PBMCs from the stem cell graft donor, taken from the stem cell graft. V and J are TRBV20-1 and TRBJ2-2; 7 bases are shared with TRBD1. CDR3 amino acids: CSAIGTELNTGELFF. The CDR3 DNA reads TGCAGTGCTATAGGGACAGAACTGAACACCGGGGAGCTGTTTTTT.